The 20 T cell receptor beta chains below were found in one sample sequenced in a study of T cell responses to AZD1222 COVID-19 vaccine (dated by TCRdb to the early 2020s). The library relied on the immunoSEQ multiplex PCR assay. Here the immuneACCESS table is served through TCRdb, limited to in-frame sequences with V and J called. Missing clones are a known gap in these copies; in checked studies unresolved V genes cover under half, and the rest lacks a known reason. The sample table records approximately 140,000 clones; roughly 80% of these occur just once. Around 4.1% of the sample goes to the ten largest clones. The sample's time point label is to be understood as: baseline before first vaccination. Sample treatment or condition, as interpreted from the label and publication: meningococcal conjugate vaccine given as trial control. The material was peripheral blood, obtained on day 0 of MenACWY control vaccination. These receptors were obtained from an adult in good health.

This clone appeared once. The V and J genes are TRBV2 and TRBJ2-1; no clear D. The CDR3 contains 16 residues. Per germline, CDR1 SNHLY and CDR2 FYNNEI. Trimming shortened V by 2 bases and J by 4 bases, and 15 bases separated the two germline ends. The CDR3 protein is CASSETSSRAYNEQFF. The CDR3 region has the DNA TGTGCCAGCAGTGAAACCAGTAGCAGAGCTTACAATGAGCAGTTCTTC. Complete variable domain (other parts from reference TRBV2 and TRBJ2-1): EPEVTQTPSHQVTQMGQEVILRCVPISNHLYFYWYRQILGQKVEFLVSFYNNEISEKSEIFDDQFSVERPDGSNFTLKIRSTKLEDSAMYFCASSETSSRAYNEQFFGPGTRLTVL.

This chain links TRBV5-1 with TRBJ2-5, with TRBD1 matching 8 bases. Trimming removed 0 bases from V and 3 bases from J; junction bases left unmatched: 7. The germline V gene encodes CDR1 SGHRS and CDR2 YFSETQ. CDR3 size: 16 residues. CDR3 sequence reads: CASSLEAGGIEETQYF. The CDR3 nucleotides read TGCGCCAGCAGCTTGGAGGCAGGGGGCATAGAAGAGACCCAGTACTTC.

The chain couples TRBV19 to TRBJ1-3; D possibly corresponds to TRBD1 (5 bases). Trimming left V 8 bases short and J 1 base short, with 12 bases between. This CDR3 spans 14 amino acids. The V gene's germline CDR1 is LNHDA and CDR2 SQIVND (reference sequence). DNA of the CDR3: TGTGCCAGTTCAACCGGGGCGTCTGGAAACACCATATATTTT. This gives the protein CASSTGASGNTIYF.

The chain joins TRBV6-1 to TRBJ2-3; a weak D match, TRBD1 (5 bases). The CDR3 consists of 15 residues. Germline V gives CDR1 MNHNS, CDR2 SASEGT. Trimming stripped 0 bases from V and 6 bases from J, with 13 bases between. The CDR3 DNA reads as TGTGCCAGCAGTGAAGCGCTGGGCAGGGCGGATACGCAGTATTTT. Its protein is CASSEALGRADTQYF.

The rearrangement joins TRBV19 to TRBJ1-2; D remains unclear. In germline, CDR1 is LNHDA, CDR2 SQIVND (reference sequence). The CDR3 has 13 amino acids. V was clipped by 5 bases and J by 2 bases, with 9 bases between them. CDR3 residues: CASSAARNYGYTF. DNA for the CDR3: TGTGCCAGTAGTGCCGCACGGAACTATGGCTACACCTTC.

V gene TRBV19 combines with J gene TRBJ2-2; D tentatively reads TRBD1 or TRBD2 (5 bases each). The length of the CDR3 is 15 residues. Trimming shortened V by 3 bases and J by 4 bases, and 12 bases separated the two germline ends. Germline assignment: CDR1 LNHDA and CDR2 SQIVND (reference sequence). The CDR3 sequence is CASSIESGSTGELFF. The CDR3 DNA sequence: TGTGCCAGTAGTATCGAGTCAGGGAGCACCGGGGAGCTGTTTTTT.

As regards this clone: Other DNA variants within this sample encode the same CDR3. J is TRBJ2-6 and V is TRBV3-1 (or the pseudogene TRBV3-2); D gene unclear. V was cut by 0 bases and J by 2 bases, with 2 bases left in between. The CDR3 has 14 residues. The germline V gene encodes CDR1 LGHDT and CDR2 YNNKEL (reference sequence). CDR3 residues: CASSQDTGANVLTF. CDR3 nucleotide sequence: TGTGCCAGCAGCCAAGATACTGGGGCCAACGTCCTGACTTTC.

CDR3 sequence (DNA): TGTGCCAGCAGCTGGACGGAGACCTACGAGCAGTACTTC. As protein: CASSWTETYEQYF. This chain joins TRBV12-3 or TRBV12-4 and TRBJ2-7; D unclear. V shed 6 bases and J shed 2 bases, with 11 bases lying between them. The CDR3 consists of 13 residues.

The CDR3 nucleotides are TGTGCCAGCAGCTTGGGGGGGCTAATGAACACTGAAGCTTTCTTT. This gives the protein CASSLGGLMNTEAFF. The V gene is TRBV5-4, the J gene TRBJ1-1; tentative D call: TRBD1 (6 bases). Germline CDR1 is SGHNT and CDR2 is YYREEE (reference sequence). Trimming stripped 0 bases from V and 0 bases from J, with 9 bases between. This CDR3 contains 15 residues.

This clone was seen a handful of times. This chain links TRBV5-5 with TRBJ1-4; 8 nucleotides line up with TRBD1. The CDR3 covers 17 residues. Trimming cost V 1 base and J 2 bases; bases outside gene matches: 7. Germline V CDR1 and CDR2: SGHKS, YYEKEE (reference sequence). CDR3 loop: CASSLSQGARTNEKLFF. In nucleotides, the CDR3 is TGTGCCAGCAGCTTGTCTCAGGGGGCGCGGACTAATGAAAAACTGTTTTTT.

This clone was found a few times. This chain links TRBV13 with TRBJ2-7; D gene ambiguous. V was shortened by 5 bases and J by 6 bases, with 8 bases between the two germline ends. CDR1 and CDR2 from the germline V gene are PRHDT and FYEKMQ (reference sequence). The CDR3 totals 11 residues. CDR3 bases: TGTGCCAGCAGCCGGACCGGCGAGCAGTACTTC. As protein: CASSRTGEQYF.

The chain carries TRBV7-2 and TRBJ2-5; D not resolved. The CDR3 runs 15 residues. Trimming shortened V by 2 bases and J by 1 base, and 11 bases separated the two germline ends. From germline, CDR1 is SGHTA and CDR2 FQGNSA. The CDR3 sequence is CASSLRPHTQETQYF. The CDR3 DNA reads TGTGCCAGCAGCTTACGACCGCACACCCAAGAGACCCAGTACTTC.

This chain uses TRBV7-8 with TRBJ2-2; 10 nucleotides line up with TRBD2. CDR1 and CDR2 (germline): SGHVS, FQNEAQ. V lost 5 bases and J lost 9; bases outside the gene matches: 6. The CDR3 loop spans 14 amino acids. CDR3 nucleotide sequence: TGTGCCAGCAGCCCTACTAGCGGGGAAAGGGAGCTGTTTTTT. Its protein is CASSPTSGERELFF.

DNA of the CDR3: TGTGCCAGCAGCCAAGGTGGTCGTTCCTATAATTCACCCCTCCACTTT. Translation: CASSQGGRSYNSPLHF. The chain uses TRBV14 and TRBJ1-6; D uncertain. The germline V gene has CDR1 SGHDN and CDR2 FVKESK. The CDR3 contains 16 residues. Deletions cut 1 base from V and 1 base from J, with 8 bases between. The whole variable domain, filled in from reference TRBV14 and TRBJ1-6, reads EAGVTQFPSHSVIEKGQTVTLRCDPISGHDNLYWYRRVMGKEIKFLLHFVKESKQDESGMPNNRFLAERTGGTYSTLKVQPAELEDSGVYFCASSQGGRSYNSPLHFGNGTRLTVT.

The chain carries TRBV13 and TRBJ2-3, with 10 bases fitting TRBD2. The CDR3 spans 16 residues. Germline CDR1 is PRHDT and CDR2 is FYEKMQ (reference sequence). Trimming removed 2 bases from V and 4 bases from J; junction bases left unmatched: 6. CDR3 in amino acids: CASSLWERGGSDTQYF. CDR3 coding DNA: TGTGCCAGCAGCTTATGGGAGCGGGGGGGCTCAGATACGCAGTATTTT.

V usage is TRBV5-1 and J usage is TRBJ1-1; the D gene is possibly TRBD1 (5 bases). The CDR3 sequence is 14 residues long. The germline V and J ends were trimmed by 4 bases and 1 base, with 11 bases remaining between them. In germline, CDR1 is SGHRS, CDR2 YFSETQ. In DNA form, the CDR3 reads TGCGCCAGCAGCCTCCACACAGGGAACACTGAAGCTTTCTTT. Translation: CASSLHTGNTEAFF.

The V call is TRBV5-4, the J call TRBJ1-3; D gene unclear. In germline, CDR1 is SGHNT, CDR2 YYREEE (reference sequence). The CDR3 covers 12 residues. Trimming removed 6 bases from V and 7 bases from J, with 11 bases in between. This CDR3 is CASTPGGNTIYF. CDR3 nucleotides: TGTGCCAGCACCCCGGGCGGGAACACCATATATTTT. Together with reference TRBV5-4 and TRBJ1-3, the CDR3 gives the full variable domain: ETGVTQSPTHLIKTRGQQVTLRCSSQSGHNTVSWYQQALGQGPQFIFQYYREEENGRGNFPPRFSGLQFPNYSSELNVNALELDDSALYLCASTPGGNTIYFGEGSWLTVV.

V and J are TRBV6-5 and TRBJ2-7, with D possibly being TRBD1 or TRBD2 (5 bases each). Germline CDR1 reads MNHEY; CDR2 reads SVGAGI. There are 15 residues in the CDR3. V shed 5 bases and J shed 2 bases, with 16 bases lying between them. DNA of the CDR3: TGTGCCAGCAGTCCAAGGGGACCCCCTACCTACGAGCAGTACTTC. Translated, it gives CASSPRGPPTYEQYF.

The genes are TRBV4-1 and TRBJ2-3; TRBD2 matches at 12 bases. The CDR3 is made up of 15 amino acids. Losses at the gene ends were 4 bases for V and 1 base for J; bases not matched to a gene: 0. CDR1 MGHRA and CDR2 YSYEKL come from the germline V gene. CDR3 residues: CASSRLAGGTDTQYF. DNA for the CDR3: TGCGCCAGCAGCCGACTAGCGGGGGGCACAGATACGCAGTATTTT.

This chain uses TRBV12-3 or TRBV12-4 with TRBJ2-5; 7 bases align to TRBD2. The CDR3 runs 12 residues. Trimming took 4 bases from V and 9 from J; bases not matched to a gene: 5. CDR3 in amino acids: CASSSLGGAQYF. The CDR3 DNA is TGTGCCAGCAGTTCCCTGGGGGGGGCCCAGTACTTC.